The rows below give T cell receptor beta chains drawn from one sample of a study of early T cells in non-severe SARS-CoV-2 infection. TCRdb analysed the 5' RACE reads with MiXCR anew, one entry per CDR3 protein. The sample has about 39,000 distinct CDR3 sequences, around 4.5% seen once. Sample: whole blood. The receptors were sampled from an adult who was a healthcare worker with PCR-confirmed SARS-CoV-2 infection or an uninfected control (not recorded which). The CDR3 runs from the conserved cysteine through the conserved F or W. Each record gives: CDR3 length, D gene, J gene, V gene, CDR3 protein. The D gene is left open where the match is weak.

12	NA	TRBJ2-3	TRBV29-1	CSVEELRDTQYF
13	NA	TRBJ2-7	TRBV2	CASSVSYPDEQYF
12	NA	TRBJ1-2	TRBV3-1	CASSQQNYGYTF
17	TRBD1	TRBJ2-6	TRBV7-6	CASSPTGGASGANVLTF
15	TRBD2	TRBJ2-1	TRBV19	CASRSGLASYNEQFF
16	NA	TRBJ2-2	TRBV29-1	CSVLSGGQPNTGELFF
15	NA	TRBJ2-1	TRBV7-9	CASRPEGGSFNEQFF
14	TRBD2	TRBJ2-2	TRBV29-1	CSVAILAGAGELFF
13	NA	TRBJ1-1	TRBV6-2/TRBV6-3	CASSYHVNTEAFF
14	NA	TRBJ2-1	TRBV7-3	CASSPVGSRNEQFF
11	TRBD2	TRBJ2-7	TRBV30	CALRRGYEQYF
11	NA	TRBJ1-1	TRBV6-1	CASLFNTEAFF
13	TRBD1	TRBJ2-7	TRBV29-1	CSDRTGDGYEQYF
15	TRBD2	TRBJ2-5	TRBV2	CASIRTGAGGETQYF
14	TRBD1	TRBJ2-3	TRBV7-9	CAVEKGQGLDTQYF
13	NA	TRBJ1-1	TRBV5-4	CASSLAANTEAFF
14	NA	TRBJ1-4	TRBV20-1	CSARSGRFNEKLFF
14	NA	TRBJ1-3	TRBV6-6	CASSDTGSGNTIYF
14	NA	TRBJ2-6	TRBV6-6	CASSYSSGANVLTF
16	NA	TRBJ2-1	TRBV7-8	CASSFPQGTAYNEQFF
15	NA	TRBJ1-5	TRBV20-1	CSARVDGLSNQPQHF
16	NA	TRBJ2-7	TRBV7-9	CASSLSGTASSYEQYF
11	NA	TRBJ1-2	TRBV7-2	CAFPGRYGYTF